The sequence of this TCR beta chain was determined in a study of blood T cell repertoires in COVID-19. For the study at large: Researchers got acute and convalescent COVID-19 samples from the United States, Italy and Spain. T cells, B-cell-depleted T cells, or PBMCs supplied cDNA or gDNA.

CDR3 length: 14 amino acids. The germline gives CDR1 SGHKS, CDR2 YYEKEE (reference sequence). Losses at the gene ends were 7 bases for V and 3 bases for J; bases not matched to a gene: 6. Authors' analysis steps: Reference gene primer amplification gave nucleated cell count estimates. Clones were read by immunoSEQ multiplex PCR, and TCRdb kept only the in-frame ones, dropping some. V and J calls and clone size come straight from that table; D and trimming were deduced from the DNA. Here the sample spans roughly 34,000 clones, 90% being singletons. The V call is TRBV5-5, the J call TRBJ2-1; 8 bases are shared with TRBD2. This TCR derives from a man aged 60-69 years with active COVID-19. Source material: peripheral blood. CDR3 bases: TGTGCCAGCGCCAGCGGGGGTTTCTACAATGAGCAGTTCTTC. It specifies CASASGGFYNEQFF. The full variable domain, completed using reference TRBV5-5 and TRBJ2-1, is DAGVTQSPTHLIKTRGQQVTLRCSPISGHKSVSWYQQVLGQGPQFIFQYYEKEERGRGNFPDRFSARQFPNYSSELNVNALLLGDSALYLCASASGGFYNEQFFGPGTRLTVL.